Shown below are 23 T cell receptor beta chains from a single sample sequenced in a study of cytomegalovirus exposure and HLA in healthy donors. The PCR contained 60 Vbeta and 13 Jbeta primers. Method: immunoSEQ multiplex PCR; TCRdb's copy keeps in-frame clones and lacks some. The data show some 110,000 clones, over 80% seen once. Sequenced: PBMCs. These receptors all come from a man between 18 and 35 years old in good health and CMV-seronegative.

This sequence joins TRBV18 and TRBJ1-1, with D unclear. Trimming left V 2 bases short and J 3 bases short, with 7 bases between. The CDR3 totals 13 residues. Germline V gene sequence: CDR1 KGHSH, CDR2 LQKENI. The DNA of the CDR3 is TGTGCCAGCTCACCAGGGCAGGACACTGAAGCTTTCTTT. Residues: CASSPGQDTEAFF.

The rearrangement joins TRBV6-4 to TRBJ1-4, with TRBD1 as a possible D gene (6 bases). This CDR3 is 15 amino acids long. CDR1 and CDR2 (germline): MRHNA, SNTAGT. V gave up 0 bases and J gave up 8 bases, with 13 bases separating them. This CDR3 reads CASSDSGAPGEKLFF. As DNA, the CDR3 is TGTGCCAGCAGTGACTCGGGGGCCCCAGGGGAAAAACTGTTTTTT.

This chain uses TRBV7-3 with TRBJ2-1; the match to TRBD2 covers 7 bases. Trimming removed 2 bases from V and 4 bases from J; junction bases left unmatched: 5. The V gene's germline CDR1 is SGHTA and CDR2 FQGTGA. The CDR3 length is 15 residues. The DNA of the CDR3 is TGTGCCAGCAGCTTAGTTCTAGCGGATTACAATGAGCAGTTCTTC. Residues: CASSLVLADYNEQFF.

The CDR3 protein is CASSIPGQGRETQYF. The CDR3 DNA follows: TGCGCCAGCAGCATTCCGGGACAGGGGAGAGAGACCCAGTACTTC. The V call is TRBV4-1, the J call TRBJ2-5, with 10 bases aligning to TRBD1. The CDR3 contains 15 residues. CDR1 is MGHRA and CDR2 is YSYEKL in the germline V gene. V was pared by 5 bases and J by 4 bases, with 7 bases of the junction left unmatched.

The CDR3 region is CASSLAGLRARNTEAFF. CDR3 nucleotides: TGTGCCAGCAGCTTAGCCGGTTTGCGCGCCCGGAACACTGAAGCTTTCTTT. The chain has TRBV11-3 and TRBJ1-1; D call uncertain. Germline CDR1 and CDR2: SGHNT and YENEEA. The CDR3 has 17 residues. V was shortened by 1 base and J by 1 base, with 16 bases between the two germline ends.

V gene TRBV5-1 combines with J gene TRBJ2-2; 7 nucleotides line up with TRBD2. V was pared by 0 bases and J by 0 bases, with 8 bases of the junction left unmatched. The CDR3 contains 18 residues. Germline CDR1 SGHRS, CDR2 YFSETQ. CDR3 in amino acids: CASSLGLLAGANTGELFF. DNA for the CDR3: TGCGCCAGCAGCTTGGGTCTTTTGGCGGGAGCGAACACCGGGGAGCTGTTTTTT. Using reference TRBV5-1 and TRBJ2-2 for the parts outside the CDR3, the full variable domain is KAGVTQTPRYLIKTRGQQVTLSCSPISGHRSVSWYQQTPGQGLQFLFEYFSETQRNKGNFPGRFSGRQFSNSRSEMNVSTLELGDSALYLCASSLGLLAGANTGELFFGEGSRLTVL.

The rearrangement uses TRBV7-6 and TRBJ1-4, with D maybe TRBD1 (6 bases). The CDR3 is 14 amino acids. Trimming shortened V by 2 bases and J by 3 bases, and 7 bases separated the two germline ends. Germline V CDR1 and CDR2: SGHVS, FNYEAQ. CDR3: CASSLTGPNEKLFF. CDR3 in DNA: TGTGCCAGCAGCTTAACAGGGCCTAATGAAAAACTGTTTTTT.

The chain links TRBV11-2 to TRBJ1-1, with D hard to call. The V and J ends lost 5 bases and 2 bases respectively, with 15 bases between them. Germline V gene lookup returns CDR1 SGHAT and CDR2 FQNNGV. The CDR3 covers 15 residues. DNA for the CDR3: TGTGCCAGCAGCGGAGACCTCGGTTTCAACACTGAAGCTTTCTTT. Translating gives CASSGDLGFNTEAFF.

This rearrangement joins TRBV29-1 to TRBJ2-5; the match to TRBD1 covers 9 bases. Germline-derived CDR1 and CDR2 are SQVTM and ANQGSEA. The CDR3 covers 13 residues. J was trimmed by 7 bases and V by 8 bases; bases with no gene match: 11. CDR3 loop: CSSVSGQGGTQYF. The CDR3 region has the DNA TGCAGCTCTGTTTCGGGACAGGGAGGGACCCAGTACTTC.

This chain links TRBV9 with TRBJ2-2, with 11 positions matching TRBD2. V trimming: 1 base; J trimming: 1 base; junction bases outside the gene matches: 3. The CDR3 runs to 17 residues. CDR1 is SGDLS and CDR2 is YYNGEE in the germline V gene. The CDR3 sequence: CASSVWTSGLNTGELFF. The DNA of the CDR3 is TGTGCCAGCAGCGTATGGACTAGCGGGTTGAACACCGGGGAGCTGTTTTTT.

The rearrangement uses TRBV7-2 and TRBJ1-3; D not certain. V was trimmed by 5 bases and J by 3 bases, leaving 5 bases between them. In germline, CDR1 is SGHTA, CDR2 FQGNSA. The CDR3 contains 12 residues. The CDR3 reads CASSPVGNTIYF. CDR3 in DNA: TGTGCCAGCAGCCCGGTTGGAAACACCATATATTTT.

The chain joins TRBV19 to TRBJ1-1; 10 bases are shared with TRBD1. The trim removed 6 bases at V and 1 base at J, leaving 5 bases unmatched. Germline-derived CDR1 and CDR2 are LNHDA and SQIVND (reference sequence). The CDR3 covers 15 residues. CDR3 DNA sequence: TGTGCCAGTAGGACGGGACAGGGGAGGAACACTGAAGCTTTCTTT. This encodes CASRTGQGRNTEAFF.

The V gene is TRBV28, the J gene TRBJ2-2; D might be TRBD2 (5 bases). Germline assignment: CDR1 MDHEN and CDR2 SYDVKM. The CDR3 has 14 amino acids. V was cut by 2 bases and J by 5 bases, with 9 bases left in between. The DNA of the CDR3 is TGTGCCAGCAGTTTAACGGGGATGACCGGGGAGCTGTTTTTT. Amino acid sequence: CASSLTGMTGELFF.

The chain is built from TRBV30 and TRBJ1-6, with 8 bases matching TRBD1. Germline-derived CDR1 and CDR2 are GTSNPN and SVGIG (reference sequence). The V and J ends lost 3 bases and 7 bases, in that order; junction bases with no gene match: 8. The CDR3 length is 15 residues. The CDR3 spells CAWRPGQGPNSPLHF. CDR3 nucleotides: TGTGCCTGGAGGCCCGGACAGGGACCGAATTCACCCCTCCACTTT.

The chain joins TRBV6-5 to TRBJ1-5; 7 nucleotides agree with TRBD1. The junction had 12 bases not matched to a gene; V was cut back by 4 bases and J by 9 bases. Germline assignment: CDR1 MNHEY and CDR2 SVGAGI. The CDR3 has 15 residues. DNA for the CDR3: TGTGCCAGCAGTTCTTTCAGGGACAGTCTGGGGCCCCAGCATTTT. It codes for CASSSFRDSLGPQHF.

The chain is built from TRBV7-2 and TRBJ1-1; maybe TRBD1 (6 bases). Trimming shortened V by 1 base and J by 6 bases, and 9 bases separated the two germline ends. Germline CDR1 and CDR2: SGHTA and FQGNSA. This CDR3 is 13 amino acids long. CDR3 bases: TGTGCCAGCAGCTTAGGGCAGGGGTCTGAAGCTTTCTTT. This sequence encodes CASSLGQGSEAFF.

This clone was seen a few times. V is TRBV27 and J is TRBJ2-2; no definite D call. The CDR3 loop spans 13 amino acids. The ends were cut back, 0 bases at V and 7 bases at J, with 6 bases in the middle. Germline V CDR1 and CDR2: MNHEY, SMNVEV (reference sequence). CDR3 region: CASSLSRGGELFF. The CDR3 DNA sequence: TGTGCCAGCAGTTTATCCCGAGGCGGGGAGCTGTTTTTT.

The V call is TRBV7-2, the J call TRBJ1-2; D is undetermined. The CDR3 covers 11 residues. With 3 bases removed from V and 7 bases from J, the gap between germline ends came to 6 bases. Germline V gene sequence: CDR1 SGHTA, CDR2 FQGNSA. CDR3: CASSFGIGYTF. The CDR3 DNA is TGTGCCAGCAGCTTCGGGATTGGCTACACCTTC. The full variable domain, completed using reference TRBV7-2 and TRBJ1-2, is GAGVSQSPSNKVTEKGKDVELRCDPISGHTALYWYRQSLGQGLEFLIYFQGNSAPDKSGLPSDRFSAERTGGSVSTLTIQRTQQEDSAVYLCASSFGIGYTFGSGTRLTVV.

The rearrangement joins TRBV5-1 to TRBJ2-7; no clear D gene. Germline CDR1 reads SGHRS; CDR2 reads YFSETQ. This CDR3 has 15 residues. V was cut by 0 bases and J by 3 bases, with 13 bases left in between. CDR3 in amino acids: CASSLDPGTYYEQYF. The CDR3 DNA sequence: TGCGCCAGCAGCTTGGATCCAGGAACCTACTACGAGCAGTACTTC.

This chain joins TRBV7-2 and TRBJ2-3, with D perhaps matching TRBD2 (5 bases). The V gene lost 2 bases and the J gene lost 2 bases, with 14 bases spanning the gap. Germline CDR1 reads SGHTA; CDR2 reads FQGNSA. The CDR3 is 16 residues long. Written as DNA, the CDR3 is TGTGCCAGCAGCTTAAGGGCTAGCAGTAACACAGATACGCAGTATTTT. Its protein product is CASSLRASSNTDTQYF.

J is TRBJ2-7 and V is TRBV10-3; 10 positions match TRBD2. The V gene end was trimmed by 7 bases and the J gene end by 0 bases; junction bases not matched to a gene: 3. The germline CDR1 and CDR2 sequences are ENHRY and SYGVKD. The CDR3 spans 14 residues. CDR3 protein: CAIIGTSASYEQYF. DNA for the CDR3: TGTGCCATCATAGGGACTAGCGCCTCCTACGAGCAGTACTTC.

The chain combines TRBV29-1 with TRBJ2-1, with TRBD1 matching over 10 bases. Trimming cost V 6 bases and J 9 bases; bases outside gene matches: 5. CDR1 is SQVTM and CDR2 is ANQGSEA in the germline V gene. The CDR3 covers 12 residues. This CDR3 is CSVPDRGLEQFF. The CDR3 DNA follows: TGCAGCGTCCCAGACAGGGGGCTTGAGCAGTTCTTC.

V is TRBV19 and J is TRBJ2-1, with D perhaps matching TRBD2 (5 bases). The CDR3 is 10 amino acids. The V end lost 10 bases, the J end lost 7 bases, and 8 bases lay between the germline ends. The V gene's germline CDR1 is LNHDA and CDR2 SQIVND (reference sequence). CDR3 region: CATGGNEQFF. The CDR3 DNA is TGTGCCACGGGCGGGAATGAGCAGTTCTTC.